This T cell receptor (beta chain) appears in the sequencing data of a study of cytomegalovirus exposure and HLA in healthy donors. The study, taken as a whole, reports: Most observed TCR sequences were rare, whereas some public TCRs were detected in many donors. The classifier reportedly diagnosed cytomegalovirus status with high specificity and sensitivity. The study flagged about 150 TCR beta chains as cytomegalovirus-associated.

Turning to this clone: Its target is not known. This specimen includes other DNA sequences encoding the same CDR3.

Germline V CDR1 and CDR2: ENHRY, SYGVKD. The CDR3 is made up of 12 amino acids. The germline V and J ends were trimmed by 6 bases and 3 bases, with 9 bases remaining between them. Produced via immunoSEQ multiplex PCR; TCRdb's table is partial and in-frame only. The sample yields about 110,000 clones, about 90% seen once. Donors were drawn from the approximately 110-subject validation cohort, separate from the roughly 700-subject first cohort. The TCR comes from a woman between 18 and 30 years old in good health and CMV-seronegative. This chain links TRBV10-3 with TRBJ2-7; D may be TRBD1 (5 bases). Sequencing input: PBMCs. CDR3 bases: TGTGCCATCAGCGGACAAGGCTACGAGCAGTACTTC. It specifies CAISGQGYEQYF.